The rows below give T cell receptor beta chains drawn from one sample of a study of Graves' ophthalmopathy and Graves' hyperthyroidism. TCRdb re-derived calls from the multiplex PCR reads in MiXCR, one entry per CDR3 protein. This table holds 900,000 to 1,200,000 distinct CDR3 sequences, about 40% found once. The source material was peripheral blood or thyroid tissue (not recorded which). The source is an adult man with Graves' hyperthyroidism. CDR3s include the opening cysteine and the closing phenylalanine or tryptophan. The order of the fields is V gene, D gene, clone size, J gene, CDR3 protein, CDR3 DNA. D genes are given only for firm matches. Size values are once, few and many counts, or a class for expanded clones, and some rows have none.

>TRBV7-2|TRBD1|few|TRBJ1-2
CASSPRDRGLTNYGYTF
TGTGCCAGCAGCCCACGGGACAGGGGACTAACTAACTATGGCTACACCTTC
>TRBV5-6|-|once|TRBJ1-4
CASSFTGYEKLFF
TGTGCCAGCAGCTTCACAGGTTATGAAAAACTGTTTTTT
>TRBV10-3|-|-|TRBJ1-1
CASSVGGSVTEAFF
TGTGCCAGCAGCGTAGGGGGATCTGTCACTGAAGCTTTCTTT
>TRBV10-2|-|-|TRBJ2-7
CASSGLRRGYEQYF
TGCGCCAGCAGTGGCCTCAGGAGGGGATACGAGCAGTACTTC
>TRBV7-9|-|-|TRBJ1-1
CASYPLRAEAFF
TGTGCCAGCTACCCACTGCGCGCTGAAGCTTTCTTT
>TRBV14|TRBD1|many|TRBJ1-2
CASSVRDRGYGYTF
TGTGCCAGCAGCGTCCGGGACAGGGGCTATGGCTACACCTTC
>TRBV7-8|-|many|TRBJ1-2
CASSLRTEAYGYTF
TGTGCCAGCAGCTTAAGGACCGAGGCCTATGGCTACACCTTC
>TRBV12-3/TRBV12-4|-|few|TRBJ2-6
CASSLGVSISGANVLTF
TGTGCCAGCAGTTTAGGGGTCTCAATCTCTGGGGCCAACGTCCTGACTTTC
>TRBV29-1|-|-|TRBJ2-2
CSVLVANTGELFF
TGCAGCGTTCTAGTCGCGAACACCGGGGAGCTGTTTTTT
>TRBV9|-|-|TRBJ2-2
CASSVAWRNTGELFF
TGTGCCAGCAGCGTAGCATGGCGGAACACCGGGGAGCTGTTTTTT
>TRBV7-9|TRBD2|-|TRBJ2-2
CASSPIGLAGDTGELFF
TGTGCCAGCAGCCCAATCGGACTAGCGGGGGACACCGGGGAGCTGTTTTTT
>TRBV2|-|-|TRBJ1-2
CASSDRATWGYTF
TGTGCCAGCAGTGACAGGGCAACTTGGGGCTACACCTTC
>TRBV9|-|-|TRBJ1-2
CASSVRGEVSGYTF
TGTGCCAGCAGCGTCCGGGGGGAGGTTTCTGGCTACACCTTC
>TRBV19|-|-|TRBJ2-5
CASSIVGGAAQYF
TGTGCCAGTAGTATTGTAGGGGGGGCGGCCCAGTACTTC
>TRBV12-3/TRBV12-4|-|-|TRBJ1-5
CASSLGQGSPSNQPQHF
TGTGCCAGCAGTTTAGGCCAGGGGAGTCCTAGCAATCAGCCCCAGCATTTT
>TRBV7-8|-|few|TRBJ1-2
CASSLGLKGLLYGYTF
TGTGCCAGCAGCTTAGGCCTCAAAGGCCTACTCTATGGCTACACCTTC
>TRBV29-1|TRBD1|-|TRBJ1-2
CSVPATGDGYTF
TGCAGCGTCCCTGCGACAGGGGATGGCTACACCTTC
>TRBV10-2|TRBD1|-|TRBJ1-2
CASSGPLGQPNYGYTF
TGTGCCAGCAGTGGCCCCCTGGGACAGCCTAACTATGGCTACACCTTC
>TRBV15|TRBD1|-|TRBJ1-5
CATSSRSGGQPQHF
TGTGCCACCAGCAGTAGATCAGGGGGCCAGCCCCAGCATTTT
>TRBV28|-|-|TRBJ2-2
CACLGLNTGELFF
TGTGCTTGCCTAGGACTCAACACCGGGGAGCTGTTTTTT